These 12 T cell receptor beta chains came from one sample sequenced in a study of shared clonotypes between healthy human individuals. Using immunoSEQ multiplex PCR, the repertoire was profiled, and TCRdb retains in-frame clones only, with some absent. The sample lists about 550,000 clones; 95% to 96% were seen once. Selected positively for CCR7 and CD45RO-negative, naive CD8 cells excluded terminally differentiated effector memory CD45RA+ cells. Sequencing was carried out using naive CD8+ T cells sorted from blood. The receptors here all came from a woman aged 25 to 39 in good health.

The chain combines TRBV16 with TRBJ2-7; 13 bases match TRBD2. Germline CDR1 and CDR2: KGHSY and FQNENV. V lost 3 bases to trimming and J lost 4 bases; unmatched junction nucleotides: 3. This CDR3 is built from 15 residues. This chain's CDR3 is CASSQGLAGMYEQYF. The CDR3 coding sequence is TGTGCCAGCAGCCAGGGACTAGCGGGAATGTACGAGCAGTACTTC.

The chain employs TRBV10-3 and TRBJ2-7; D ambiguous. Germline V gives CDR1 ENHRY, CDR2 SYGVKD. Trimming left V 3 bases short and J 0 bases short, with 12 bases between. This CDR3 is 15 amino acids long. Written as DNA, the CDR3 is TGTGCCATCAGTGATATGCAGCCACCCTCCTACGAGCAGTACTTC. Translating it yields CAISDMQPPSYEQYF.

This rearrangement joins TRBV27 to TRBJ1-6; D gene unclear. V dropped 5 bases and J dropped 7 bases, with 15 bases sitting between them. Germline CDR1 and CDR2: MNHEY and SMNVEV (reference sequence). The CDR3 length is 15 residues. The CDR3, as DNA: TGTGCCAGCAGTCCATACTCCACGGGGAATTCACCCCTCCACTTT. Translating it yields CASSPYSTGNSPLHF.

The chain carries TRBV2 and TRBJ1-1; 12 positions agree with TRBD1. Germline lookup yields CDR1 SNHLY and CDR2 FYNNEI. The trim removed 6 bases at V and 4 bases at J, leaving 6 bases unmatched. The CDR3 is 15 amino acids. The CDR3 region has the DNA TGTGCCAGCAGGGGGACAGGGGGCAGGGGCACTGAAGCTTTCTTT. Its translation is CASRGTGGRGTEAFF.

Remarks on this clone: At the DNA level, this CDR3 is encoded by other sequences in the same sample as well. The V and J genes are TRBV27 and TRBJ2-7; 8 nucleotides line up with TRBD1. V lost 6 bases and J lost 3; bases outside the gene matches: 4. Germline loops: CDR1 MNHEY, CDR2 SMNVEV (reference sequence). The CDR3 extends over 13 amino acids. DNA for the CDR3: TGTGCCAGCAGGAAGGGGACAGGCTACGAGCAGTACTTC. Its protein is CASRKGTGYEQYF.

The chain carries TRBV9 and TRBJ2-7; 7 nucleotides match TRBD2. The V segment lost 2 bases and the J segment 6 bases; nucleotides outside the gene matches: 14. The CDR3 consists of 16 residues. Germline loops: CDR1 SGDLS, CDR2 YYNGEE. The CDR3 reads CASSVPRGRAVLEQYF. In DNA form, the CDR3 reads TGTGCCAGCAGCGTCCCTCGGGGGAGGGCCGTCCTCGAGCAGTACTTC.

This clone has just one count. Germline is not matched at one junction end, which may reflect a read error. The chain has TRBV28 and TRBJ1-1, with D unclear. Looked up from germline, CDR1 is MDHEN and CDR2 is SYDVKM. CDR3 length: 12 residues. Here the CDR3 reads CASRFLNTEAFF. CDR3 in DNA: TGTGCCAGCCGTTTTTTGAACACTGAAGCTTTCTTT.

V and J are TRBV29-1 and TRBJ2-1; TRBD1 matches at 8 bases. Unmatched junction bases numbered 6, after V lost 6 bases and J lost 5 bases. The CDR3 contains 13 residues. CDR1 SQVTM and CDR2 ANQGSEA come from the germline V gene. The CDR3 is CSVSGTGDNEQFF. The CDR3 region has the DNA TGCAGCGTCTCAGGGACAGGAGACAATGAGCAGTTCTTC.

This chain uses TRBV5-1 with TRBJ2-7, with D unresolved. Per germline, CDR1 SGHRS and CDR2 YFSETQ. The CDR3 loop spans 14 amino acids. V was trimmed by 0 bases and J by 2 bases, leaving 9 bases between them. The CDR3 DNA reads TGCGCCAGCAGCTTGGAATCATCCCCCTACGAGCAGTACTTC. Its protein is CASSLESSPYEQYF.

The V and J genes are TRBV7-8 and TRBJ2-3; TRBD2 agrees at 15 bases. The CDR3 has 18 amino acids. The germline gives CDR1 SGHVS, CDR2 FQNEAQ. Unmatched junction bases numbered 11, after V lost 5 bases and J lost 5 bases. Written as DNA, the CDR3 is TGTGCCAGCAGCGTAGGACTAGCGGGAGGGCCAGGCGGAGATACGCAGTATTTT. Protein: CASSVGLAGGPGGDTQYF.

This chain connects TRBV27 to TRBJ2-1; tentatively, D is TRBD2 (6 bases). Trimming shortened V by 4 bases and J by 0 bases, and 13 bases separated the two germline ends. The V gene's germline CDR1 is MNHEY and CDR2 SMNVEV (reference sequence). This CDR3 is 16 amino acids long. This CDR3 is CASSYRSGFSYNEQFF. CDR3 nucleotide sequence: TGTGCCAGCAGTTATCGAAGCGGGTTCTCCTACAATGAGCAGTTCTTC.

The chain combines TRBV4-1 with TRBJ1-1; D uncertain. V lost 1 base, J lost 6 bases, and 9 bases lay in between. This CDR3 is 13 amino acids long. Looked up from germline, CDR1 is MGHRA and CDR2 is YSYEKL. CDR3: CASSQGLGAEAFF. The CDR3 bases are TGCGCCAGCAGCCAAGGACTTGGCGCTGAAGCTTTCTTT.